This TCR beta chain stems from a study of T cell responses to AZD1222 COVID-19 vaccine. Produced via immunoSEQ multiplex PCR; TCRdb's table is partial and in-frame only. The sample has approximately 170,000 clones, 80% to 95% seen once. The CDR3 has 13 amino acids. Trimming removed 7 bases from V and 5 bases from J, with 12 bases in between. Germline V lookup: CDR1 LNHDA, CDR2 SQIVND (reference sequence). This chain joins TRBV19 and TRBJ2-1; no clear D. The receptor was derived from an adult in good health. Sequencing was performed on peripheral blood, taken on day 0 of AZD1222 vaccination. CDR3 coding DNA: TGTGCCAGTACTAAGGACGGTCACAATGAGCAGTTCTTC. Translating gives CASTKDGHNEQFF.